Below, one T cell receptor (beta chain) is given with its context. Its antigen remains unknown. Naive CD8 cells were CD45RO-negative, positively selected for CCR7, excluding terminally differentiated effector memory CD45RA+ cells. Generated by immunoSEQ multiplex PCR, the TCRdb table keeps only in-frame clones and is missing some. The sample shows around 1.9 million clones, approximately 94% of them seen only once. The data were obtained in a study of shared clonotypes between healthy human individuals. The CDR3 sequence is 11 residues long. CDR1 is MDHEN, CDR2 SYDVKM, per germline. Trimming pared 8 bases from V and 7 bases from J, leaving 9 bases between. Study findings and constraints: Naive CD4 clonotype sharing across a handful of donors was about 5%. Rarefaction indicated that sorted-subset sequencing remained incomplete although depth was large. When compared with the clonotypes that were shared by all four sorted-subset donors, the non-shared clonotypes turned out to have lower generation probabilities.

Sequenced sample: naive CD8+ T cells from PBMCs. The clonotype was recovered from a young man in good health. Some clones in this sample may be carry-over from other donors' samples. This chain joins TRBV28 and TRBJ2-1; D remains ambiguous. The CDR3 DNA sequence: TGTGCCAGCGAATTTGCTAATGAGCAGTTCTTC. Encoded protein: CASEFANEQFF.